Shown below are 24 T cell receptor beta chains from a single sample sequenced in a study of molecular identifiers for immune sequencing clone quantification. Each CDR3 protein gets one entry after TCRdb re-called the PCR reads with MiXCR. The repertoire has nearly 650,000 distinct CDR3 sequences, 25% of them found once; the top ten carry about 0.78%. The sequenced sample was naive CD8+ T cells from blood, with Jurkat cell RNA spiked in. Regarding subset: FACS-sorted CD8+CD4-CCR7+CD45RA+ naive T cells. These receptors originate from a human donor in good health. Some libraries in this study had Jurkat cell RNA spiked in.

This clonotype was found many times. The CDR3, as DNA: TGTGCCAGCAGCAAGGGACAGACGAACACTGAAGCTTTCTTT. It specifies CASSKGQTNTEAFF. This chain uses TRBV13 with TRBJ1-1; 7 positions agree with TRBD1. Per the germline V gene, CDR1 is PRHDT and CDR2 is FYEKMQ (reference sequence). This CDR3 is built from 14 residues. The V segment lost 5 bases and the J segment 1 base; nucleotides outside the gene matches: 4. The full variable domain, its missing parts supplied by reference TRBV13 and TRBJ1-1, is AAGVIQSPRHLIKEKRETATLKCYPIPRHDTVYWYQQGPGQDPQFLISFYEKMQSDKGSIPDRFSAQQFSDYHSELNMSSLELGDSALYFCASSKGQTNTEAFFGQGTRLTVV.

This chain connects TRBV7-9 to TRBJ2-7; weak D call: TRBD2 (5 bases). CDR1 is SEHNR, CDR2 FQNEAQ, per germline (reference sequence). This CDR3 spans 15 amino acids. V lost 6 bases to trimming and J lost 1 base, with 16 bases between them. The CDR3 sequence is CASSPLLETSYEQYF. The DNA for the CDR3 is TGTGCCAGCAGTCCATTACTAGAGACGTCCTACGAGCAGTACTTC. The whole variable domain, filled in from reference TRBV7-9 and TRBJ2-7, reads DTGVSQNPRHKITKRGQNVTFRCDPISEHNRLYWYRQTLGQGPEFLTYFQNEAQLEKSRLLSDRFSAERPKGSFSTLEIQRTEQGDSAMYLCASSPLLETSYEQYFGPGTRLTVT.

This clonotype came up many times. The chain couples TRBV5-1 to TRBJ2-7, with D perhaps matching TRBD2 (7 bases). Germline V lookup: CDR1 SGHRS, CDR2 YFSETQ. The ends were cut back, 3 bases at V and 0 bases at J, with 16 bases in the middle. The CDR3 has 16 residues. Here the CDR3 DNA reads TGCGCCAGCAGCTCCCTGGGAGGGGGAAGCTCCTACGAGCAGTACTTC. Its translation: CASSSLGGGSSYEQYF.

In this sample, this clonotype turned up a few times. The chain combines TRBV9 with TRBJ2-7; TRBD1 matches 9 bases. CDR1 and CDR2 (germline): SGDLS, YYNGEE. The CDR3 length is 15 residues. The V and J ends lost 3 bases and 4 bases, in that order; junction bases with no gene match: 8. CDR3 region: CASSATGTGSYEQYF. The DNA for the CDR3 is TGTGCCAGCAGCGCAACCGGGACAGGGTCGTACGAGCAGTACTTC.

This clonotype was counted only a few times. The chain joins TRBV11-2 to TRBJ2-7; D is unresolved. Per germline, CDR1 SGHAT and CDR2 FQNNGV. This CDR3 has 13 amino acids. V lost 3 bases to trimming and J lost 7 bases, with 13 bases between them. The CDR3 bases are TGTGCCAGCAGCTTCGGCAGCCCCCTGGAGCAGTACTTC. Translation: CASSFGSPLEQYF.

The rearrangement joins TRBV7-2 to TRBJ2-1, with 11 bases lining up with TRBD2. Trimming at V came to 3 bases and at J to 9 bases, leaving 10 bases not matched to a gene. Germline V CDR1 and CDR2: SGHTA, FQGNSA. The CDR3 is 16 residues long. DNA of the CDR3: TGTGCCAGCAGCTTTAGCGGGGGGGCGGCGTTAGTTGAGCAGTTCTTC. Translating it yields CASSFSGGAALVEQFF.

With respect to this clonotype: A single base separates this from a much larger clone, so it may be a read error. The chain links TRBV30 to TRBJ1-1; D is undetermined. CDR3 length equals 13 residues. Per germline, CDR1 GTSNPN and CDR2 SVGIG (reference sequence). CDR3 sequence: CAWTRGWATEALF. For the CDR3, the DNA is TGTGCCTGGACCCGAGGATGGGCCACTGAAGCTCTCTTT.

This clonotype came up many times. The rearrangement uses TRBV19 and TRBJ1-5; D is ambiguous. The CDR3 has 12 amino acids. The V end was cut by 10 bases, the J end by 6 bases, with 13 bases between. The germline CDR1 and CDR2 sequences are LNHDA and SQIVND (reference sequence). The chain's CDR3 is CATRGYGQPQHF. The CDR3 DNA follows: TGTGCCACCCGAGGGTACGGTCAGCCCCAGCATTTT.

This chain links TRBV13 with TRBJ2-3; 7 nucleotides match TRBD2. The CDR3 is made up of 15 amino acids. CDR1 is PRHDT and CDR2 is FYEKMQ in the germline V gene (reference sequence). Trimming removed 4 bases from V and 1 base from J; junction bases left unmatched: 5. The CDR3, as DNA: TGTGCCAGCAGCTGGGGGGAGGGAGGCACAGATACGCAGTATTTT. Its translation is CASSWGEGGTDTQYF.

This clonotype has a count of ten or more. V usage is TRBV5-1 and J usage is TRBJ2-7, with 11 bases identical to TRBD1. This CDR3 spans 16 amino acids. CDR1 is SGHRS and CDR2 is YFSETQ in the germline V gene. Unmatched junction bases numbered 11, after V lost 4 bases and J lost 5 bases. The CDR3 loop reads CASSLHRTGGINEQYF. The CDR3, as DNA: TGCGCCAGCAGCCTCCATAGGACAGGGGGCATCAACGAGCAGTACTTC.

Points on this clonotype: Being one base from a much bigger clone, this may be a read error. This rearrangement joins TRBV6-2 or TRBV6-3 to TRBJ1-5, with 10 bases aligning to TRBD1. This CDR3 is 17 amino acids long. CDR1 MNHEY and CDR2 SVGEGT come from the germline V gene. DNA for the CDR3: TGTGCCGGCAGTCGACTGACAGGGGGCCGCGGCAATCAGCCCCAGCATTTT. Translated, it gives CAGSRLTGGRGNQPQHF.

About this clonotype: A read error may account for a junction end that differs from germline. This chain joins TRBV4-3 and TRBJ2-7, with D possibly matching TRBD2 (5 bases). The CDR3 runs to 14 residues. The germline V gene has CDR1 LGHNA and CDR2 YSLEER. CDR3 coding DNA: TGCGCCAGCCGCCAAGAGGGTGTTGGGCACGAGCAGTACTTC. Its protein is CASRQEGVGHEQYF.

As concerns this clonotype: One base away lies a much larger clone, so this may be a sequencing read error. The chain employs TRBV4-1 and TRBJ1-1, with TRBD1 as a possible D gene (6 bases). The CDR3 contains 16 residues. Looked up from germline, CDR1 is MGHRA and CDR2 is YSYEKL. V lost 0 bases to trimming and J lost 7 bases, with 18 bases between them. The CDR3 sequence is CASSQDRSGALGEAFF. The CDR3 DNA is TGCGCCAGCAGCCAAGATCGATCAGGGGCTTTGGGTGAAGCTTTCTTT.

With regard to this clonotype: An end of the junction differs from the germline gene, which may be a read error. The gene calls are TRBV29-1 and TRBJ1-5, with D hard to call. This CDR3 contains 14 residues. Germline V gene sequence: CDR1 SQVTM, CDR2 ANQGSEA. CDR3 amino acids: CSVDPDYSNQPRHF. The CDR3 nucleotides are TGTAGCGTTGATCCCGACTATAGCAATCAGCCCCGGCATTTT.

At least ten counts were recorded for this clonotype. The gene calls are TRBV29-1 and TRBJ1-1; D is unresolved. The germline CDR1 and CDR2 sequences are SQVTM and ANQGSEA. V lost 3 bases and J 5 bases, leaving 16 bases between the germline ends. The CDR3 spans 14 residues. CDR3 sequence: CSVEVTGAWTEAFF. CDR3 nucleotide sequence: TGCAGCGTTGAGGTCACCGGCGCGTGGACTGAAGCTTTCTTT.

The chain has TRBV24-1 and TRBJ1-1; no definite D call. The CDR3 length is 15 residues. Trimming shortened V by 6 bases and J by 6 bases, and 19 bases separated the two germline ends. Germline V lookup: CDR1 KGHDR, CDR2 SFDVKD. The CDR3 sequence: CATSISRRVNAEAFF. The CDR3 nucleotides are TGTGCCACCAGTATTAGCAGGCGTGTAAACGCTGAAGCTTTCTTT.

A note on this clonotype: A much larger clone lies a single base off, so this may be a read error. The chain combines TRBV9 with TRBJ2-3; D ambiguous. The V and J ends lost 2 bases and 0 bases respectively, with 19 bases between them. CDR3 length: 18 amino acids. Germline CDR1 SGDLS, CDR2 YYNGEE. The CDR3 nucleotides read TGTGCCAGCAGCGTTAATCTTCAGCAGGACGATAGCACAGATACGCAGTATTTT. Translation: CASSVNLQQDDSTDTQYF.

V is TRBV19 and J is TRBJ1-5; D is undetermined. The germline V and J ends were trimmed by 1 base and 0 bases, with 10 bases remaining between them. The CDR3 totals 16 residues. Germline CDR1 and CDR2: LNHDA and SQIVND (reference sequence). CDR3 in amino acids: CASSIVHSNSNQPQHF. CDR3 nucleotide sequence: TGTGCCAGTAGTATAGTGCACAGTAATAGCAATCAGCCCCAGCATTTT.

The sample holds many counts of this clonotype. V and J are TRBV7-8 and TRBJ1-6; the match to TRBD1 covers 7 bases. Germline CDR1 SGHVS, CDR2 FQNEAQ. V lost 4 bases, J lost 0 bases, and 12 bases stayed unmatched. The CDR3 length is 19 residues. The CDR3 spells CASSSLDRLSSSYNSPLHF. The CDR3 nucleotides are TGTGCCAGCAGCTCCCTGGACAGGCTAAGCAGCTCCTATAATTCACCCCTCCACTTT.

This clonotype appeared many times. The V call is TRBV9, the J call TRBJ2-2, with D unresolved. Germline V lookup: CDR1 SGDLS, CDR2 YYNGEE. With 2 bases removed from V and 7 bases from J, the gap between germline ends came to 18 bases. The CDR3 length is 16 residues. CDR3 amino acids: CASSVEVTLNYGELFF. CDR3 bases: TGTGCCAGCAGCGTCGAGGTGACATTAAATTACGGGGAGCTGTTTTTT.

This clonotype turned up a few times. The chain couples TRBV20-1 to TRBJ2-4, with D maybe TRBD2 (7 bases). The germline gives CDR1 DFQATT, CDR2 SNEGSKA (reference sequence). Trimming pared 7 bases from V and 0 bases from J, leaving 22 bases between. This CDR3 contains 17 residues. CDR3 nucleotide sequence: TGCAGTGTTGGGGGGGCAGGGGTAAGACTAGCCAAAAACATTCAGTACTTC. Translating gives CSVGGAGVRLAKNIQYF.

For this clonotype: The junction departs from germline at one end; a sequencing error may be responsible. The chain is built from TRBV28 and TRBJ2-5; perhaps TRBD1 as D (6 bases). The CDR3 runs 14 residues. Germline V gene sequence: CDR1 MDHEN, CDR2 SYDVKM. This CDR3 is CASDPKGDKETQHF. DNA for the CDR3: TGTGCCAGCGATCCCAAGGGGGACAAAGAGACCCAGCACTTC.

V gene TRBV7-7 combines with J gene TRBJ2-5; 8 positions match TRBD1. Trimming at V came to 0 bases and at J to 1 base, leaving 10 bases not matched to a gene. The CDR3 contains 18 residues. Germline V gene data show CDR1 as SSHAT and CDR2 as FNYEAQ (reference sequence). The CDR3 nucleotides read TGTGCCAGCAGCTTAGCTCCCTTTTCACAGGGGGTCCAAGAGACCCAGTACTTC. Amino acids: CASSLAPFSQGVQETQYF.

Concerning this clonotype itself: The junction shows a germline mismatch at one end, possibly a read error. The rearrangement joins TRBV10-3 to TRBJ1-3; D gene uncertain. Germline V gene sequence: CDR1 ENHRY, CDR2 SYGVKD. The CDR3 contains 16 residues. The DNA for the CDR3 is TGTGCCACTACGAGTACCGCGGTCAGCTCTGAAAACACCATATATTTT. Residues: CATTSTAVSSENTIYF.